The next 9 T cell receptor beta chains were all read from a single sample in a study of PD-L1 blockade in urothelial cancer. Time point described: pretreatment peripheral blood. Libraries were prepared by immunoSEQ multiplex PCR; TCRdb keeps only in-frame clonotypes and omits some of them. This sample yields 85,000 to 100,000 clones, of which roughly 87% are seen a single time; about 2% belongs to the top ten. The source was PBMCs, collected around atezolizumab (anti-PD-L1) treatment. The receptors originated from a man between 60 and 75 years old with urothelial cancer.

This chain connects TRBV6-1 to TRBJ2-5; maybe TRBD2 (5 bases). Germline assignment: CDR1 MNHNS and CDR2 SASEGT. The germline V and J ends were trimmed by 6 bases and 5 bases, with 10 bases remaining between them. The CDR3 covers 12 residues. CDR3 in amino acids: CASRKDFETQYF. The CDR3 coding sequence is TGTGCCAGCAGGAAGGACTTCGAGACCCAGTACTTC.

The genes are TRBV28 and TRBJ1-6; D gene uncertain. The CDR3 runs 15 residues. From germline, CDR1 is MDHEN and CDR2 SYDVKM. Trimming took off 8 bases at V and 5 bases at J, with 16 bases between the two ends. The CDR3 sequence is CASLSPVSHNSPLHF. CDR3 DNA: TGTGCCAGCCTCTCCCCGGTGAGCCATAATTCACCCCTCCACTTT.

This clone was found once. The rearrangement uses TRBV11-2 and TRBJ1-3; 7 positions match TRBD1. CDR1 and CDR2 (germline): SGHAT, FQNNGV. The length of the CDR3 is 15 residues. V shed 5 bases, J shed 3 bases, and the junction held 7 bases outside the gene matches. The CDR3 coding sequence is TGTGCCAGCAGCCTGGGGACAGTTATTGGAAACACCATATATTTT. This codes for CASSLGTVIGNTIYF.

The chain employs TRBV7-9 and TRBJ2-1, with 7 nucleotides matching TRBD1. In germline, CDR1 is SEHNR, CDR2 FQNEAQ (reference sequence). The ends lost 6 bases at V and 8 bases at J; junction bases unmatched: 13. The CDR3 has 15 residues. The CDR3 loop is CASSPRQGLWDEQFF. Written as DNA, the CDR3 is TGTGCCAGCAGTCCAAGACAGGGCCTGTGGGATGAGCAGTTCTTC.

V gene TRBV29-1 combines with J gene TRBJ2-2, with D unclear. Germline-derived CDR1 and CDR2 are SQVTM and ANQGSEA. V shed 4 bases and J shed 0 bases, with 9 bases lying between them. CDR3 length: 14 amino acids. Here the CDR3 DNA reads TGCAGCGTTGCCGCCAGCGCGAACACCGGGGAGCTGTTTTTT. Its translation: CSVAASANTGELFF.

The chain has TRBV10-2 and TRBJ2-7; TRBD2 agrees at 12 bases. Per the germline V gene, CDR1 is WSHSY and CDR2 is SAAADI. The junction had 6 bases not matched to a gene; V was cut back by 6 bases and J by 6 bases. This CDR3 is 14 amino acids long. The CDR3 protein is CASRKTSGSPEQYF. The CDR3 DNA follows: TGCGCCAGCAGGAAGACTAGCGGGAGCCCCGAGCAGTACTTC.

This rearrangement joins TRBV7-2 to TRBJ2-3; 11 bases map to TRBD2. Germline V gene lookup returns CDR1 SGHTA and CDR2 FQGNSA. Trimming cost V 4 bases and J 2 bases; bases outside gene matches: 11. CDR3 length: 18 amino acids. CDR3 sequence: CASSSIAGGPPYTDTQYF. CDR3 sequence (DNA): TGTGCCAGCAGCTCCATAGCGGGGGGGCCGCCTTACACAGATACGCAGTATTTT.

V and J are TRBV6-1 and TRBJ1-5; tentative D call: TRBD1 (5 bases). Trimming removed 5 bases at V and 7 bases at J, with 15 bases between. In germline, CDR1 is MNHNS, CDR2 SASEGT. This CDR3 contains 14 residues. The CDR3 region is CASSLQGLDQPQHF. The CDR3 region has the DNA TGTGCCAGCAGTTTGCAGGGTCTTGACCAGCCCCAGCATTTT.

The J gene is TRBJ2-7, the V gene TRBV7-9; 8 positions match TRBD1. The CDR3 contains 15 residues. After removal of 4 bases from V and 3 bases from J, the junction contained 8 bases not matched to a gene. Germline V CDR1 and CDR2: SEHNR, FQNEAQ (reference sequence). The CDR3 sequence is CASSSGQGGRYEQYF. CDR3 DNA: TGTGCCAGCAGCTCCGGACAGGGCGGTCGCTACGAGCAGTACTTC.